This T cell receptor beta chain was sequenced for a study of blood T cell repertoires in COVID-19. As for the study in general: Donors in the United States, Italy and Spain gave samples during acute or convalescent COVID-19. The analysed material was cDNA or gDNA that came from T cells, B-cell-depleted T cells, or PBMCs.

Per the study methods: Estimates of nucleated cell counts were drawn from the amplification of reference gene primers. Repertoires were generated with immunoSEQ multiplex PCR, while TCRdb's copy carries only in-frame clones and drops some. That table furnishes V, J and clone size, whereas the DNA furnished D and trimming. There are approximately 60,000 clones in the sample; approximately 80% occur only once, and approximately 3.6% lies in the top ten. The CDR3 sequence is 14 residues long. Germline CDR1 and CDR2: KGHDR and SFDVKD. The V and J ends lost 1 base and 5 bases, in that order; junction bases with no gene match: 2.

Sequencing was performed on peripheral blood. The TCR was taken from a woman aged 80 or over with acute or convalescent COVID-19. The chain uses TRBV24-1 and TRBJ2-5; 8 bases are a match to TRBD1. Written as DNA, the CDR3 is TGTGCCACCAGTGATTTACGACAGGGGGAGACCCAGTACTTC. It encodes CATSDLRQGETQYF.